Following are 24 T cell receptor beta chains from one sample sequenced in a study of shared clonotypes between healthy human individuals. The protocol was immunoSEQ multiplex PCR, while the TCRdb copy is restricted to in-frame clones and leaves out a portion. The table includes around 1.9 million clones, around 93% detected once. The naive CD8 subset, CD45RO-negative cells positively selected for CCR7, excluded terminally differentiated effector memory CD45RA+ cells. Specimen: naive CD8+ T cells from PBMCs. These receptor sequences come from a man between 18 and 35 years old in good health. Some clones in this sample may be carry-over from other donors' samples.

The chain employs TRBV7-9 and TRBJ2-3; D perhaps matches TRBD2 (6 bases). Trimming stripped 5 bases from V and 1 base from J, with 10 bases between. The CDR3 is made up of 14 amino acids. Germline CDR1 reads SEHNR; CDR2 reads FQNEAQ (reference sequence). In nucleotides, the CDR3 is TGTGCCAGCAGCCGCGGGGCGGGCACAGATACGCAGTATTTT. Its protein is CASSRGAGTDTQYF.

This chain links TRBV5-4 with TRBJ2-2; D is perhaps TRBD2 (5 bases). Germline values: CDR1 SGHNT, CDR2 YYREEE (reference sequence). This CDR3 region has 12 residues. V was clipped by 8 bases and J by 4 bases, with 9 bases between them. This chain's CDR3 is CASSVGTGELFF. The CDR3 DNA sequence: TGTGCCAGTAGCGTCGGCACCGGGGAGCTGTTTTTT.

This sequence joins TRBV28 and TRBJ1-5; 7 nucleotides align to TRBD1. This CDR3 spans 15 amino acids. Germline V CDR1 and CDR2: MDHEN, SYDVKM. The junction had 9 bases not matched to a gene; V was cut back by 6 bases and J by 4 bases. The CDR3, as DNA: TGTGCCAGCAGCCCATTAGGGGGCGGAAATCAGCCCCAGCATTTT. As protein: CASSPLGGGNQPQHF.

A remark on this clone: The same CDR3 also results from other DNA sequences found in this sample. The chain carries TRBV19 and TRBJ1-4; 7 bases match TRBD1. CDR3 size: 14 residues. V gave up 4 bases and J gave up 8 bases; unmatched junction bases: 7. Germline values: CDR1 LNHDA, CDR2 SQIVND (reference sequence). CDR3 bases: TGTGCCAGTAGTACTCGACAGGGAAGAGAAAAACTGTTTTTT. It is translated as CASSTRQGREKLFF.

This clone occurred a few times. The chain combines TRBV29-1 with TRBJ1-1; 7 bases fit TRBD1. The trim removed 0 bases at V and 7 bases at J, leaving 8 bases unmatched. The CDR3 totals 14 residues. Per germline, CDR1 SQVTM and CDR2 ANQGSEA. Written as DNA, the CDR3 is TGCAGCGTTGAAGATCGGGGCAGGGGGGTTGAAGCTTTCTTT. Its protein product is CSVEDRGRGVEAFF.

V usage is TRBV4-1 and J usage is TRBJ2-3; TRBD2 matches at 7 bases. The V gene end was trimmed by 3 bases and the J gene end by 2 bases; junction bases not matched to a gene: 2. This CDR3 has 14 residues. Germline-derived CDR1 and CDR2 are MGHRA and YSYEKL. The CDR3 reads CASSQGLHTDTQYF. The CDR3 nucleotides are TGCGCCAGCAGCCAGGGACTACACACAGATACGCAGTATTTT.

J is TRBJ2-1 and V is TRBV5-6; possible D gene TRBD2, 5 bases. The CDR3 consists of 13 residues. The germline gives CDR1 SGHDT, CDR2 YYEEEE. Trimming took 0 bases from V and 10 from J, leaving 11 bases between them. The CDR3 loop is CASSLGESIEQFF. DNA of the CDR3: TGTGCCAGCAGCTTGGGGGAGTCCATCGAGCAGTTCTTC. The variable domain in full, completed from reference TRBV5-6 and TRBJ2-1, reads DAGVTQSPTHLIKTRGQQVTLRCSPKSGHDTVSWYQQALGQGPQFIFQYYEEEERQRGNFPDRFSGHQFPNYSSELNVNALLLGDSALYLCASSLGESIEQFFGPGTRLTVL.

The CDR3 DNA sequence: TGTGCCAGCAGCATGGCTACTGGGGGTTCGGCCTACGAGCAGTACTTC. It translates to CASSMATGGSAYEQYF. The chain carries TRBV5-4 and TRBJ2-7; D may correspond to TRBD1 or TRBD2 (5 bases each). V was trimmed by 4 bases and J by 2 bases, leaving 19 bases between them. The CDR3 has 16 amino acids. Germline values: CDR1 SGHNT, CDR2 YYREEE (reference sequence).

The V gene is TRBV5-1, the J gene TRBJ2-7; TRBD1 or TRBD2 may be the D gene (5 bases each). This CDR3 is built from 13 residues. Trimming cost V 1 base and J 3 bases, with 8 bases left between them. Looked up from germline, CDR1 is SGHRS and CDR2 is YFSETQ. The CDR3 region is CASSLWGIYEQYF. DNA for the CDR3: TGCGCCAGCAGCTTGTGGGGGATCTACGAGCAGTACTTC.

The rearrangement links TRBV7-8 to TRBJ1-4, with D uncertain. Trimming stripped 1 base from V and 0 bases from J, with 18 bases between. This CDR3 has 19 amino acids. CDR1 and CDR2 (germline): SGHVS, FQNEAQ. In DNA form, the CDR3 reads TGTGCCAGCAGCTTAGATCCTTGGGCTTTATCTACAACTAATGAAAAACTGTTTTTT. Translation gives CASSLDPWALSTTNEKLFF. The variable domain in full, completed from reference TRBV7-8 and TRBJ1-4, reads GAGVSQSPRYKVAKRGQDVALRCDPISGHVSLFWYQQALGQGPEFLTYFQNEAQLDKSGLPSDRFFAERPEGSVSTLKIQRTQQEDSAVYLCASSLDPWALSTTNEKLFFGSGTQLSVL.

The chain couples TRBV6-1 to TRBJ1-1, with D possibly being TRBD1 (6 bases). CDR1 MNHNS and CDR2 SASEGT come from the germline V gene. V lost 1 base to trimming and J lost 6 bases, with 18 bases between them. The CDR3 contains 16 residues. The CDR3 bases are TGTGCCAGCAGTGAAGGGGGGGGCCGCCCTACTGCTGAAGCTTTCTTT. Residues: CASSEGGGRPTAEAFF.

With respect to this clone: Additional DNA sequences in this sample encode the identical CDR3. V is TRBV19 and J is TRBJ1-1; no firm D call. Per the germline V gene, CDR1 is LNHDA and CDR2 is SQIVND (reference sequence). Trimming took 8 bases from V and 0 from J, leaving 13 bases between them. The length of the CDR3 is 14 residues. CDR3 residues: CASSRGVMNTEAFF. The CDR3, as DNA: TGTGCCAGTTCACGGGGAGTAATGAACACTGAAGCTTTCTTT. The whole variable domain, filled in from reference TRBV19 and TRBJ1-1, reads DGGITQSPKYLFRKEGQNVTLSCEQNLNHDAMYWYRQDPGQGLRLIYYSQIVNDFQKGDIAEGYSVSREKKESFPLTVTSAQKNPTAFYLCASSRGVMNTEAFFGQGTRLTVV.

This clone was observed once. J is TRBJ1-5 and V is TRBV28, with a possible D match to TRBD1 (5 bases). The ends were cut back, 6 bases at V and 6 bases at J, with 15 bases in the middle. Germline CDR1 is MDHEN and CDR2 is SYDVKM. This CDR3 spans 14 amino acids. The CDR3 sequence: CASSPRQSGQPQHF. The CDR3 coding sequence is TGTGCCAGCAGCCCGCGACAGAGCGGTCAGCCCCAGCATTTT.

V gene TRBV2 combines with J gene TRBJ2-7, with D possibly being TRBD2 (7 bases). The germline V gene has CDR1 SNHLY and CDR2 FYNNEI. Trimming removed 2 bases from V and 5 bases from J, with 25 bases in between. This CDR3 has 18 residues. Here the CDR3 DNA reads TGTGCCAGCAGTGAATCCGAGGGGGGGCGGGAGTTGGGAAACGAGCAGTACTTC. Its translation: CASSESEGGRELGNEQYF.

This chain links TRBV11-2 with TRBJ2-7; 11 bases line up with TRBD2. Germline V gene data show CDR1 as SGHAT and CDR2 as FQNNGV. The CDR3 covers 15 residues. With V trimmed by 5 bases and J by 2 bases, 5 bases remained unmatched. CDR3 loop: CASSQGLAETYEQYF. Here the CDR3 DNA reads TGTGCCAGCAGCCAGGGACTAGCGGAAACCTACGAGCAGTACTTC.

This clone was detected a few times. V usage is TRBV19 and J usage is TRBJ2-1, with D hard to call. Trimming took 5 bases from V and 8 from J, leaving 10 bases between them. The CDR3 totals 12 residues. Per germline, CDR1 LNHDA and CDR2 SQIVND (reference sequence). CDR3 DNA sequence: TGTGCCAGTAGTCCCCGTACACATGAGCAGTTCTTC. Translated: CASSPRTHEQFF.

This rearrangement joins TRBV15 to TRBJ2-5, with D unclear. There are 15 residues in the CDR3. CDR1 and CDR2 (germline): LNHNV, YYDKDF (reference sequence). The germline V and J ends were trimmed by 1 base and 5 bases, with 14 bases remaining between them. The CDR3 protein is CATSRVIIRSETQYF. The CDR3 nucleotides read TGTGCCACCAGCAGAGTCATAATCCGGTCGGAGACCCAGTACTTC. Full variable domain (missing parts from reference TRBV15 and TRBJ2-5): DAMVIQNPRYQVTQFGKPVTLSCSQTLNHNVMYWYQQKSSQAPKLLFHYYDKDFNNEADTPDNFQSRRPNTSFCFLDIRSPGLGDTAMYLCATSRVIIRSETQYFGPGTRLLVL.

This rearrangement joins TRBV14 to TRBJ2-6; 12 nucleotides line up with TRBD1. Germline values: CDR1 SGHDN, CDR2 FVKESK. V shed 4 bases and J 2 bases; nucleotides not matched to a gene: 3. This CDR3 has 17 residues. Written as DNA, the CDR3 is TGTGCCAGCAGCCCCGGGACAGGGGGCCCTGGGGCCAACGTCCTGACTTTC. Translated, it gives CASSPGTGGPGANVLTF.

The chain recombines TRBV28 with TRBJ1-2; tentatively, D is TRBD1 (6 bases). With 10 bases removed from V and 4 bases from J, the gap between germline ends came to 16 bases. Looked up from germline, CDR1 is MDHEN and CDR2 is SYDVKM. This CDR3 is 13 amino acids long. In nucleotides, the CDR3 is TGTGCCATCAACAGGGATAGGGGCTATGGCTACACCTTC. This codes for CAINRDRGYGYTF.

The CDR3 region is CASSLFTSGNNEQFF. The DNA for the CDR3 is TGTGCCAGCAGCTTGTTCACTAGCGGAAACAATGAGCAGTTCTTC. The genes are TRBV11-2 and TRBJ2-1; 8 nucleotides agree with TRBD2. The CDR3 has 15 residues. Germline CDR1 reads SGHAT; CDR2 reads FQNNGV. The J segment lost 5 bases and the V segment lost 3 bases, leaving 6 bases of the junction unmatched. The whole variable domain, remainder taken from reference TRBV11-2 and TRBJ2-1, is EAGVAQSPRYKIIEKRQSVAFWCNPISGHATLYWYQQILGQGPKLLIQFQNNGVVDDSQLPKDRFSAERLKGVDSTLKIQPAKLEDSAVYLCASSLFTSGNNEQFFGPGTRLTVL.

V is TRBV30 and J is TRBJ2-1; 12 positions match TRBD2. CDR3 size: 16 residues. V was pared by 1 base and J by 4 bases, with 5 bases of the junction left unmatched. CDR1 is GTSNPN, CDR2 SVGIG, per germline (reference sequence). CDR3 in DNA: TGTGCCTGGAGTGGACTAGCGGGAGTCTCGTACAATGAGCAGTTCTTC. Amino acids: CAWSGLAGVSYNEQFF.

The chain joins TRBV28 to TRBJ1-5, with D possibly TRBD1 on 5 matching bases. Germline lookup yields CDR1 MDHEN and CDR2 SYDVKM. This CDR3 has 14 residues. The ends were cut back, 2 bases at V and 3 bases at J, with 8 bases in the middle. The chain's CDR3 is CASSLGGYNQPQHF. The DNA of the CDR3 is TGTGCCAGCAGTTTAGGGGGTTACAATCAGCCCCAGCATTTT.

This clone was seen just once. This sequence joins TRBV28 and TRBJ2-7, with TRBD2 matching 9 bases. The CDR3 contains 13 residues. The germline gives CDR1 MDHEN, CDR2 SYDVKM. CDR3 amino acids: CAGASGAFNEQYF. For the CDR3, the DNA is TGTGCTGGAGCTAGCGGGGCATTTAACGAGCAGTACTTC.

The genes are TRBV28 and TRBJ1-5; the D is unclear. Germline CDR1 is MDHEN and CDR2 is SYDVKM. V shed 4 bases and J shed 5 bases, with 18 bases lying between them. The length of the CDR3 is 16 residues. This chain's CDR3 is CASSWGIGRRDQPQHF. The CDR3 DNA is TGTGCCAGCAGTTGGGGTATAGGACGGAGGGATCAGCCCCAGCATTTT.